One and the same sample provided the 23 T cell receptor beta chains below, sequenced in a study of cytotoxic CD8 clonotypes in ibrutinib-treated CLL. Using immunoSEQ multiplex PCR, the repertoire was profiled, and TCRdb retains in-frame clones only, with some absent. The repertoire holds tens of thousands of clones, with approximately 86% as singletons. The sequenced sample was PBMCs, obtained before ibrutinib treatment. These receptors originate from a human donor with chronic lymphocytic leukemia.

The gene calls are TRBV29-1 and TRBJ2-1; the match to TRBD2 covers 10 bases. This CDR3 has 15 amino acids. CDR1 is SQVTM and CDR2 is ANQGSEA in the germline V gene. J was trimmed by 6 bases and V by 3 bases; bases with no gene match: 8. The chain's CDR3 is CSVDGASGSGNEQFF. As DNA, the CDR3 is TGCAGCGTTGATGGCGCTAGCGGGAGCGGCAATGAGCAGTTCTTC.

The CDR3 region is CASNIGPYSNQPQHF. CDR3 DNA sequence: TGCGCCAGCAACATCGGACCGTATAGCAATCAGCCCCAGCATTTT. This sequence joins TRBV5-1 and TRBJ1-5; D not resolved. The CDR3 sequence is 15 residues long. From germline, CDR1 is SGHRS and CDR2 YFSETQ. Trimming took 6 bases from V and 0 from J, leaving 13 bases between them.

The rearrangement uses TRBV9 and TRBJ2-1; 11 nucleotides line up with TRBD2. V dropped 4 bases and J dropped 6; count of bases not matched to a gene: 12. This CDR3 is built from 17 residues. CDR1 is SGDLS and CDR2 is YYNGEE in the germline V gene. The CDR3 DNA is TGTGCCAGCAGCCCTAGACTCCTAGCGGGAGGACGCAATGAGCAGTTCTTC. It encodes CASSPRLLAGGRNEQFF.

The J gene is TRBJ1-1, the V gene TRBV5-1; possibly TRBD1 for D (6 bases). Deletions cut 2 bases from V and 5 bases from J, with 13 bases between. The CDR3 has 14 amino acids. Germline CDR1 is SGHRS and CDR2 is YFSETQ. In DNA form, the CDR3 reads TGCGCCAGCAGCTTTGCAGGGGCCGGTACTGAAGCTTTCTTT. It yields the protein CASSFAGAGTEAFF.

This clone appeared a few times. V usage is TRBV28 and J usage is TRBJ1-2; TRBD1 matches 9 bases. Germline values: CDR1 MDHEN, CDR2 SYDVKM. This CDR3 is 13 amino acids long. Germline trimming cut 8 bases from V and 6 bases from J; bases unmatched to any gene: 7. The CDR3 nucleotides read TGTGCCAGCGTGACAGGGGGACGGGATGGCTACACCTTC. Protein sequence: CASVTGGRDGYTF.

The J gene is TRBJ2-7, the V gene TRBV28; D may be TRBD1 (5 bases). The CDR3 contains 12 residues. In germline, CDR1 is MDHEN, CDR2 SYDVKM. V was shortened by 7 bases and J by 1 base, with 8 bases between the two germline ends. The CDR3 DNA is TGTGCCAGCACAACAGGTTCCTACGAGCAGTACTTC. Its translation: CASTTGSYEQYF.

The V call is TRBV21-1, the J call TRBJ1-1. TRBV21-1 is a pseudogene. The CDR3 sequence is 11 residues long. DNA for the CDR3: TGTGCCAGCAGCCCCCCGAGGAGGGGATCTTTT. It is translated as CASSPPRRGSF.

This clone came up a few times. The V gene is TRBV14, the J gene TRBJ2-7; D gene unclear. This CDR3 is built from 15 residues. V lost 1 base, J lost 3 bases, and 13 bases lay in between. Germline values: CDR1 SGHDN, CDR2 FVKESK. CDR3 loop: CASSQGLGWVYEQYF. CDR3 in DNA: TGTGCCAGCAGCCAAGGCCTAGGATGGGTCTACGAGCAGTACTTC.

The V gene is TRBV28, the J gene TRBJ2-7; D is uncertain. CDR1 and CDR2 (germline): MDHEN, SYDVKM. Trimming removed 2 bases from V and 6 bases from J, with 20 bases in between. The CDR3 contains 16 residues. This CDR3 is CASSLHYSTPAAEQYF. Written as DNA, the CDR3 is TGTGCCAGCAGTTTACACTATTCCACACCCGCCGCCGAGCAGTACTTC.

This chain joins TRBV27 and TRBJ2-2; D may correspond to TRBD1 or TRBD2 (6 bases each). The CDR3 has 18 residues. V was trimmed by 7 bases and J by 4 bases, leaving 25 bases between them. In germline, CDR1 is MNHEY, CDR2 SMNVEV (reference sequence). CDR3: CASTPWLGGNSGTGELFF. DNA for the CDR3: TGTGCCAGCACCCCTTGGTTAGGGGGGAATAGTGGCACCGGGGAGCTGTTTTTT.

This clone showed up just once. The chain uses TRBV11-3 and TRBJ2-7, with TRBD2 matching over 7 bases. This CDR3 spans 12 amino acids. The V gene's germline CDR1 is SGHNT and CDR2 YENEEA. With V trimmed by 4 bases and J by 9 bases, 6 bases remained unmatched. CDR3 DNA: TGTGCCAGCAGCTCCCCTCCGGGGGGGCAGTACTTC. This encodes CASSSPPGGQYF.

This rearrangement joins TRBV2 to TRBJ1-3; D unclear. Trimming stripped 2 bases from V and 0 bases from J, with 8 bases between. Germline CDR1 reads SNHLY; CDR2 reads FYNNEI. The CDR3 runs to 15 residues. The DNA for the CDR3 is TGTGCCAGCAGTGAACATTTAATCTCTGGAAACACCATATATTTT. Amino acid sequence: CASSEHLISGNTIYF.

The rearrangement links TRBV4-1 to TRBJ2-5; possible D gene TRBD1, 6 bases. With 1 base removed from V and 2 bases from J, the gap between germline ends came to 14 bases. The V gene's germline CDR1 is MGHRA and CDR2 YSYEKL. The CDR3 runs 16 residues. The CDR3 region is CASSQGAGVIQETQYF. CDR3 nucleotides: TGCGCCAGCAGCCAAGGGGCAGGGGTTATTCAAGAGACCCAGTACTTC.

The chain recombines TRBV6-1 with TRBJ1-5; D not resolved. Deletions cut 1 base from V and 8 bases from J, with 15 bases between. CDR1 and CDR2 (germline): MNHNS, SASEGT. This CDR3 region has 15 residues. DNA for the CDR3: TGTGCCAGCAGTGAAGGCTTCAGCCCCGGTAAGCCCCAGCATTTT. Translation: CASSEGFSPGKPQHF.

The J gene is TRBJ2-5, the V gene TRBV7-3; D uncertain. Trimming left V 2 bases short and J 4 bases short, with 20 bases between. From germline, CDR1 is SGHTA and CDR2 FQGTGA. There are 17 residues in the CDR3. The DNA of the CDR3 is TGTGCCAGCAGCTTAGTTGGTCGCAGGAGTAGAACAGAGACCCAGTACTTC. Residues: CASSLVGRRSRTETQYF.

This chain joins TRBV11-2 and TRBJ1-3; D is undetermined. V lost 5 bases and J 0 bases, leaving 14 bases between the germline ends. The CDR3 extends over 16 amino acids. Germline V gives CDR1 SGHAT, CDR2 FQNNGV. The CDR3 nucleotides are TGTGCCAGCAGCACCCTTGGCTCCTACTCTGGAAACACCATATATTTT. Protein: CASSTLGSYSGNTIYF.

The rearrangement joins TRBV4-1 to TRBJ2-5; TRBD1 might be the D (6 bases). V lost 3 bases and J lost 1, with 12 bases in between. The CDR3 sequence is 15 residues long. Germline loops: CDR1 MGHRA, CDR2 YSYEKL. The CDR3 loop reads CASSQAGVVQETQYF. CDR3 nucleotide sequence: TGCGCCAGCAGCCAGGCAGGGGTTGTCCAAGAGACCCAGTACTTC.

The rearrangement links TRBV10-3 to TRBJ2-2; a weak D match, TRBD2 (6 bases). The V end lost 6 bases, the J end lost 6 bases, and 11 bases lay between the germline ends. From germline, CDR1 is ENHRY and CDR2 SYGVKD. The CDR3 consists of 13 residues. CDR3 sequence (DNA): TGTGCCATCAGGGGGACTGTCCCCGGGGAGCTGTTTTTT. Its protein product is CAIRGTVPGELFF.

The genes are TRBV5-8 and TRBJ2-7, with unresolved D. The V end was cut by 4 bases, the J end by 2 bases, with 10 bases between. Germline CDR1 and CDR2: SGHTS and YDEGEE. This CDR3 has 13 residues. The CDR3 protein is CASSREVAYEQYF. The CDR3 DNA reads TGTGCCAGCAGCCGTGAGGTAGCCTACGAGCAGTACTTC.

The CDR3 sequence: CASSPRDGFGVTNEKLFF. CDR3 nucleotide sequence: TGTGCCAGCAGCCCCCGAGACGGGTTCGGGGTGACTAATGAAAAACTGTTTTTT. This chain links TRBV9 with TRBJ1-4; D not certain. The ends were cut back, 4 bases at V and 2 bases at J, with 21 bases in the middle. Germline assignment: CDR1 SGDLS and CDR2 YYNGEE. The CDR3 is 18 residues long.

The genes are TRBV28 and TRBJ2-5; D unclear. The germline gives CDR1 MDHEN, CDR2 SYDVKM. The ends were cut back, 2 bases at V and 4 bases at J, with 20 bases in the middle. The CDR3 extends over 17 amino acids. CDR3: CASSLARWAEVLETQYF. The CDR3 DNA is TGTGCCAGCAGTTTAGCACGTTGGGCAGAAGTTTTAGAGACCCAGTACTTC. The variable domain in full, completed from reference TRBV28 and TRBJ2-5, reads DVKVTQSSRYLVKRTGEKVFLECVQDMDHENMFWYRQDPGLGLRLIYFSYDVKMKEKGDIPEGYSVSREKKERFSLILESASTNQTSMYLCASSLARWAEVLETQYFGPGTRLLVL.

The chain has TRBV5-4 and TRBJ1-3, with D possibly being TRBD1 (5 bases). The germline gives CDR1 SGHNT, CDR2 YYREEE (reference sequence). Trimming pared 0 bases from V and 7 bases from J, leaving 11 bases between. The CDR3 sequence is 14 residues long. The CDR3 DNA reads as TGTGCCAGCAGCTTGGATTCCGGGGCTAACACCATATATTTT. It is translated as CASSLDSGANTIYF.

V gene TRBV2 combines with J gene TRBJ1-4; no clear D gene. CDR1 is SNHLY, CDR2 FYNNEI, per germline. The germline V and J ends were trimmed by 4 bases and 0 bases, with 6 bases remaining between them. The CDR3 totals 14 residues. CDR3 nucleotide sequence: TGTGCCAGCAGTGGTCCCACAACTAATGAAAAACTGTTTTTT. As protein: CASSGPTTNEKLFF.